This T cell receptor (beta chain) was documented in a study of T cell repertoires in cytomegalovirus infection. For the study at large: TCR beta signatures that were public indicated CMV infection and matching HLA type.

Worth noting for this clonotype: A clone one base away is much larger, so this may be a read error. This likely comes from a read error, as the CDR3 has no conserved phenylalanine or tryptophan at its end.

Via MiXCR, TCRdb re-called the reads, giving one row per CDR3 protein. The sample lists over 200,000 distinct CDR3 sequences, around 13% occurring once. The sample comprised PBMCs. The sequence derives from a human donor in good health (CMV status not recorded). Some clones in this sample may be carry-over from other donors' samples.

CDR3 nucleotide sequence: TGTGCCAGCAGCCCGCGGGAGGGGCCGGAGCAGTTCTCC. This encodes CASSPREGPEQFS. The chain couples TRBV7-6 to TRBJ2-1; 9 bases are a match to TRBD2. This CDR3 is 13 amino acids long. Trimming cost V 5 bases and J 10 bases; bases outside gene matches: 6. Germline-derived CDR1 and CDR2 are SGHVS and FNYEAQ.